Listed below are T cell receptor beta chains from one sample, sequenced in a study of blood T cells in healthy people across ages. TCRdb independently ran MiXCR on the 5' RACE reads; one entry per CDR3 protein. The sample shows about 1.1 million distinct CDR3 sequences, around two fifths of them seen only once. The specimen was blood. Receptors originate from a young man in good health. Each CDR3 is given with its conserved first and last residue. Each record gives: V gene, D gene, CDR3 length, J gene, clone size, CDR3 protein, CDR3 DNA. D genes are given only for firm matches. A row's size may be missing; if present it is once, few, many or a size class.

v_gene: TRBV6-2/TRBV6-3; d_gene: TRBD2; len: 16; j_gene: TRBJ2-5; abundance: once; CDR3aa: CASSRETSGIYNEQYF; CDR3nt: TGTGCCAGCAGTCGGGAGACTAGCGGCATCTACAATGAGCAGTACTTC
v_gene: TRBV20-1; d_gene: TRBD2; len: 17; j_gene: TRBJ2-7; abundance: few; CDR3aa: CSASLPTSGGPYNEQYF; CDR3nt: TGCAGTGCTAGCCTCCCGACTAGCGGGGGCCCCTACAATGAGCAGTACTTC
v_gene: TRBV6-1; d_gene: .; len: 13; j_gene: TRBJ2-1; abundance: few; CDR3aa: CASNLRAFNEQFF; CDR3nt: TGTGCCAGTAACCTTCGGGCCTTCAATGAGCAGTTCTTC
v_gene: TRBV13; d_gene: TRBD2; len: 16; j_gene: TRBJ2-3; abundance: .; CDR3aa: CASSYPGTSGGDTQYF; CDR3nt: TGTGCCAGCAGCTACCCCGGGACTAGCGGGGGGGATACGCAGTATTTT
v_gene: TRBV27; d_gene: .; len: 13; j_gene: TRBJ2-1; abundance: .; CDR3aa: CASSSSPLSEQFF; CDR3nt: TGTGCCAGCAGTTCTTCCCCTTTAAGTGAGCAGTTCTTC
v_gene: TRBV20-1; d_gene: TRBD1; len: 15; j_gene: TRBJ2-1; abundance: few; CDR3aa: CSALRTGRKANEQFF; CDR3nt: TGCAGTGCCCTAAGGACAGGGAGAAAAGCAAATGAGCAGTTCTTC
v_gene: TRBV25-1; d_gene: .; len: 15; j_gene: TRBJ1-4; abundance: .; CDR3aa: CASSDGGARNEKLFF; CDR3nt: TGTGCCAGCAGTGACGGTGGGGCTCGAAATGAAAAACTGTTTTTT
v_gene: TRBV7-8; d_gene: .; len: 13; j_gene: TRBJ1-2; abundance: many; CDR3aa: CASSQGDGYGYTF; CDR3nt: TGTGCCAGCAGTCAGGGTGACGGCTATGGCTACACCTTC
v_gene: TRBV4-1; d_gene: .; len: 14; j_gene: TRBJ2-2; abundance: .; CDR3aa: CASSQPPHTGELFF; CDR3nt: TGCGCCAGCAGCCAACCCCCGCACACCGGGGAGCTGTTTTTT
v_gene: TRBV7-2; d_gene: .; len: 14; j_gene: TRBJ2-4; abundance: .; CDR3aa: CASSFYGNKNIQYF; CDR3nt: TGTGCCAGCAGCTTTTATGGGAACAAAAACATTCAGTACTTC
v_gene: TRBV28; d_gene: TRBD2; len: 18; j_gene: TRBJ2-1; abundance: .; CDR3aa: CASSIRTSGKSSYNEQFF; CDR3nt: TGTGCCAGCAGTATCCGGACTAGCGGAAAAAGCTCCTACAATGAGCAGTTCTTC
v_gene: TRBV3-1; d_gene: .; len: 20; j_gene: TRBJ2-4; abundance: .; CDR3aa: CASSLYTEPGQQRAKNIQYF; CDR3nt: TGTGCCAGCAGCCTATACACGGAGCCGGGACAACAAAGAGCCAAAAACATTCAGTACTTC
v_gene: TRBV28; d_gene: .; len: 12; j_gene: TRBJ2-3; abundance: .; CDR3aa: CASSLGQGGLYF; CDR3nt: TGTGCCAGCAGTTTAGGGCAGGGTGGTCTGTATTTT
v_gene: TRBV2; d_gene: .; len: 16; j_gene: TRBJ1-2; abundance: .; CDR3aa: CASTNLQQGPNYGCTF; CDR3nt: TGTGCCAGCACCAACCTGCAACAGGGCCCTAACTATGGCTGCACCTTC